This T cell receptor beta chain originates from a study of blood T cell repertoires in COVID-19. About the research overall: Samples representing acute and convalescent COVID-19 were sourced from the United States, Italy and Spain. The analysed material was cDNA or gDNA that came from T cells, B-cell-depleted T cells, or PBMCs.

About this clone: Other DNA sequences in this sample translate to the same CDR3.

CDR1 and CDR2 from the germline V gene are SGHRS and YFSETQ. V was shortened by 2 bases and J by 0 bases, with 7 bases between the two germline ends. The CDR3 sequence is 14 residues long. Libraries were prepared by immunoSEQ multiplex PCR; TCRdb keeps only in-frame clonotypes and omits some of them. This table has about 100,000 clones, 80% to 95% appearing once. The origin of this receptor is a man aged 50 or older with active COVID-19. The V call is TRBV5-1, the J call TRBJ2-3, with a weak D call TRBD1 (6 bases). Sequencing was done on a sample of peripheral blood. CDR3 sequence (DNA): TGCGCCAGCAGCTTCGGACAGAGCACAGATACGCAGTATTTT. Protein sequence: CASSFGQSTDTQYF.